This T cell receptor (beta chain) was retrieved from a study of cytomegalovirus exposure and HLA in healthy donors. The CDR3 has 16 residues. V shed 2 bases, J shed 5 bases, and the junction held 6 bases outside the gene matches. Per the germline V gene, CDR1 is SGHTA and CDR2 is FQGTGA. 13 Jbeta primers and 60 Vbeta primers were used for the PCR. Assay used: immunoSEQ multiplex PCR; TCRdb lists only in-frame clones, some missing. Across 65,000 to 85,000 clones, the top ten clones capture approximately 1.5% of the sample. Sequencing used PBMCs. The TCR comes from a woman aged 60-75 years in good health and CMV-seronegative. This rearrangement joins TRBV7-3 to TRBJ1-5; 10 nucleotides align to TRBD1. This CDR3 reads CASSLGGTGVYQPQHF. Written as DNA, the CDR3 is TGTGCCAGCAGCTTAGGAGGGACAGGGGTCTATCAGCCCCAGCATTTT.